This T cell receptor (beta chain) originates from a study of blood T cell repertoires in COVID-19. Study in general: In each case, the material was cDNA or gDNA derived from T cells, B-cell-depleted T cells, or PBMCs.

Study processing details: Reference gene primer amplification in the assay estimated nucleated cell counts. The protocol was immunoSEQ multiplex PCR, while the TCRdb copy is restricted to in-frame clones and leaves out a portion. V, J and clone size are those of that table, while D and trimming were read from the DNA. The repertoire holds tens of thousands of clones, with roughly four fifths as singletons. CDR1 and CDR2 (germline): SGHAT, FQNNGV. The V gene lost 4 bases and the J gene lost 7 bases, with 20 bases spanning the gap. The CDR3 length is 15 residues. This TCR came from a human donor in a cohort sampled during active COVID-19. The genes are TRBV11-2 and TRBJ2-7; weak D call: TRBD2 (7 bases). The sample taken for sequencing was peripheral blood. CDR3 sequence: CASSSRGRGMWEQYF. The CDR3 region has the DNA TGTGCCAGCAGCTCCCGGGGGAGGGGGATGTGGGAGCAGTACTTC.